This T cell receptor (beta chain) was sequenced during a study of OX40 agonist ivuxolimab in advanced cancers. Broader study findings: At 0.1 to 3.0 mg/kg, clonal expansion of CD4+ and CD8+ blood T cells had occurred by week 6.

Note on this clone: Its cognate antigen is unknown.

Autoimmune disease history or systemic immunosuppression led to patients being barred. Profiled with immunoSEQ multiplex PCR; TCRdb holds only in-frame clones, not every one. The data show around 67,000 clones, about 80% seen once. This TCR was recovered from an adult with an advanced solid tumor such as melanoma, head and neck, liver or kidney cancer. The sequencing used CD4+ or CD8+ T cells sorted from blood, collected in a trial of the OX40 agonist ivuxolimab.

CDR3 nucleotides: TGTGCCAGCAGCTTAGGGGGCAGGGTGGGTTACAATGAGCAGTTCTTC. This translates into CASSLGGRVGYNEQFF. The chain links TRBV7-8 to TRBJ2-1; D may be TRBD1 (5 bases). This CDR3 is built from 16 residues. Germline V gives CDR1 SGHVS, CDR2 FQNEAQ. V lost 1 base to trimming and J lost 4 bases, with 14 bases between them.